A single sample is the source of the 7 T cell receptor beta chains below, sequenced in a study of cytomegalovirus exposure and HLA in healthy donors. PCR amplification relied on 60 Vbeta primers (plus 13 Jbeta primers). TCRdb's table, derived via immunoSEQ multiplex PCR, lists solely in-frame clones and lacks some. The profile shows over 130,000 clones, about four fifths of them singletons. The material sequenced was PBMCs. These receptors were obtained from a male donor in good health and CMV-seronegative.

The J gene is TRBJ2-5, the V gene TRBV4-3; D possibly corresponds to TRBD1 (5 bases). From germline, CDR1 is LGHNA and CDR2 YSLEER. Deletions cut 1 base from V and 5 bases from J, with 20 bases between. The length of the CDR3 is 17 residues. The CDR3 here is CASSQGANRGSLETQYF. CDR3 sequence (DNA): TGCGCCAGCAGCCAAGGGGCGAATAGGGGCTCATTGGAGACCCAGTACTTC.

This chain uses TRBV7-8 with TRBJ2-7; D may be TRBD2 (7 bases). There are 15 residues in the CDR3. The ends were cut back, 5 bases at V and 5 bases at J, with 19 bases in the middle. The germline CDR1 and CDR2 sequences are SGHVS and FQNEAQ. As DNA, the CDR3 is TGTGCCAGCAGCCGAGCCGGGGGGCTACTCGACGAGCAGTACTTC. Its protein is CASSRAGGLLDEQYF.

Worth noting for this clone: Relative to the germline gene, one junction end is altered; a read error may explain this. Other DNA sequences in the sample encode the same CDR3. The chain couples TRBV14 to TRBJ2-3; 10 nucleotides agree with TRBD2. The length of the CDR3 is 18 residues. CDR1 is SGHDN, CDR2 FVKESK, per germline. CDR3 residues: CASSDLRGSGGSTDTQYF. The CDR3 DNA reads TGTGCCAGCAGCGATCTCCGAGGTAGCGGGGGGAGCACAGATACGCAATATTTT.

The gene calls are TRBV7-6 and TRBJ2-1, with D perhaps matching TRBD2 (6 bases). The CDR3 covers 12 residues. Germline loops: CDR1 SGHVS, CDR2 FNYEAQ. Trimming cost V 6 bases and J 6 bases, with 9 bases left between them. In DNA form, the CDR3 reads TGTGCCAGCAGTCCCGGGGGCAATGAGCAGTTCTTC. This codes for CASSPGGNEQFF.

With respect to this clone: One end of the junction fails to match germline, which may point to a read error. The chain is built from TRBV7-9 and TRBJ2-3; D is unclear. Germline CDR1 is SEHNR and CDR2 is FQNEAQ (reference sequence). CDR3 length: 16 amino acids. DNA of the CDR3: TGTGTCAGCAGCTTATCGACGCGGCTACCCACAGATACGCAGTATTTT. Translating it yields CVSSLSTRLPTDTQYF. The complete variable domain, with remaining parts taken from reference TRBV7-9 and TRBJ2-3, reads DTGVSQNPRHKITKRGQNVTFRCDPISEHNRLYWYRQTLGQGPEFLTYFQNEAQLEKSRLLSDRFSAERPKGSFSTLEIQRTEQGDSAMYLCVSSLSTRLPTDTQYFGPGTRLTVL.

The chain combines TRBV5-6 with TRBJ2-1; TRBD2 agrees at 11 bases. V lost 3 bases and J lost 4; bases outside the gene matches: 3. The CDR3 totals 15 residues. From germline, CDR1 is SGHDT and CDR2 YYEEEE. This chain's CDR3 is CASSSGLAVYNEQFF. CDR3 DNA: TGTGCCAGCAGCTCGGGACTAGCGGTATACAATGAGCAGTTCTTC.

This clone was counted between two and nine times. This chain links TRBV5-1 with TRBJ2-7, with 7 bases lining up with TRBD2. CDR3 length equals 16 residues. Per germline, CDR1 SGHRS and CDR2 YFSETQ. The V and J ends lost 0 bases and 0 bases, in that order; junction bases with no gene match: 6. In nucleotides, the CDR3 is TGCGCCAGCAGCTTGGGCGAGGGAGGGACCTCCTACGAGCAGTACTTC. As protein: CASSLGEGGTSYEQYF. Variable domain in full (rest from reference TRBV5-1 and TRBJ2-7): KAGVTQTPRYLIKTRGQQVTLSCSPISGHRSVSWYQQTPGQGLQFLFEYFSETQRNKGNFPGRFSGRQFSNSRSEMNVSTLELGDSALYLCASSLGEGGTSYEQYFGPGTRLTVT.